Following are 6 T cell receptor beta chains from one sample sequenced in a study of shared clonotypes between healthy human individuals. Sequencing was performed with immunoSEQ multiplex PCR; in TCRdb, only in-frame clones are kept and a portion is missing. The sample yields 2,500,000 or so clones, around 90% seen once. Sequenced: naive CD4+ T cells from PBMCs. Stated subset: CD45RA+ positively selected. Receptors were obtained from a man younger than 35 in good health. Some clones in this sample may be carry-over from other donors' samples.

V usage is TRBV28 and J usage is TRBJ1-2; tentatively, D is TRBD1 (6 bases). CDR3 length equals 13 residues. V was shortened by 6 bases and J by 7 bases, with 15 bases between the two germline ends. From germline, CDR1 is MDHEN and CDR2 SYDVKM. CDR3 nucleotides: TGTGCCAGCAGGCCGTCAGGGGTCGGTGGCTACACCTTC. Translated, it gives CASRPSGVGGYTF.

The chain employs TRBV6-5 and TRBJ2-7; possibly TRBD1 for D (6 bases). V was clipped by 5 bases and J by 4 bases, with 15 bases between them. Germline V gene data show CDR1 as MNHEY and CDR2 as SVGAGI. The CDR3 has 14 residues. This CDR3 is CASSVRGGLYEQYF. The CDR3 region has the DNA TGTGCCAGCAGTGTCAGGGGTGGCTTATACGAGCAGTACTTC.

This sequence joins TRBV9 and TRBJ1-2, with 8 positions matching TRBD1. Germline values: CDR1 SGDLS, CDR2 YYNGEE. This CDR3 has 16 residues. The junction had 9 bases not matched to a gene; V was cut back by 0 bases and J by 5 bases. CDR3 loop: CASSVDPQGAPYGYTF. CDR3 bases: TGTGCCAGCAGCGTAGACCCCCAGGGGGCGCCTTATGGCTACACCTTC.

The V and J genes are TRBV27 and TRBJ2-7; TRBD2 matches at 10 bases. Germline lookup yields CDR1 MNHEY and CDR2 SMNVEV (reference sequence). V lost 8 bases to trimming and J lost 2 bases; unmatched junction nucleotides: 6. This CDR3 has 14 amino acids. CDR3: CASRGLAAAYEQYF. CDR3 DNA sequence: TGTGCCAGCCGAGGACTAGCGGCCGCCTACGAGCAGTACTTC.

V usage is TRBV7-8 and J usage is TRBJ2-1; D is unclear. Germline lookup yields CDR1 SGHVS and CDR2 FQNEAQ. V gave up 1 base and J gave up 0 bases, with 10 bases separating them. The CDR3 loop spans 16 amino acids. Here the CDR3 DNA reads TGTGCCAGCAGCTTAGTAAGGGTAAGCTCCTACAATGAGCAGTTCTTC. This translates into CASSLVRVSSYNEQFF. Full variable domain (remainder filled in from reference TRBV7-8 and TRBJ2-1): GAGVSQSPRYKVAKRGQDVALRCDPISGHVSLFWYQQALGQGPEFLTYFQNEAQLDKSGLPSDRFFAERPEGSVSTLKIQRTQQEDSAVYLCASSLVRVSSYNEQFFGPGTRLTVL.

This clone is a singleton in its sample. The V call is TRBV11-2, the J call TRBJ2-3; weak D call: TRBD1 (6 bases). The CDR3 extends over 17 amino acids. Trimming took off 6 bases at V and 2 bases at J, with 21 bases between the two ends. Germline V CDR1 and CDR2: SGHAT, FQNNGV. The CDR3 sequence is CASSYINDRLYTDTQYF. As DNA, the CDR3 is TGTGCCAGCAGTTACATAAACGACAGGCTCTACACAGATACGCAGTATTTT.